What follows are 7 T cell receptor beta chains derived from one specimen sequenced in a study of T cell responses to AZD1222 COVID-19 vaccine. Assay: immunoSEQ multiplex PCR; the TCRdb copy retains only in-frame clones and omits some. The sample includes about 120,000 clones, 93% of them seen just once. Material: peripheral blood, obtained 28 days after the second AZD1222 dose. The receptors originated from an adult who received the AZD1222 COVID-19 vaccine.

In DNA form, the CDR3 reads TGTGCCTGGAACCCACTACCTCTAAGACAGGGTATGGACTATCGGTATGGAAACACCATATATTTT. It specifies CAWNPLPLRQGMDYRYGNTIYF. The chain combines TRBV30 with TRBJ1-3; 7 nucleotides line up with TRBD1. Germline CDR1 is GTSNPN and CDR2 is SVGIG (reference sequence). This CDR3 comprises 22 residues. V dropped 4 bases and J dropped 3; count of bases not matched to a gene: 30.

The CDR3 DNA is TGTGCCAGCAGTCCCCGACAGGGTTTGAACACTGAAGCTTTCTTT. Protein product: CASSPRQGLNTEAFF. The chain carries TRBV2 and TRBJ1-1, with 7 bases matching TRBD1. The trim removed 5 bases at V and 0 bases at J, leaving 6 bases unmatched. The CDR3 runs to 15 residues. The V gene's germline CDR1 is SNHLY and CDR2 FYNNEI. Based on the CDR3 plus reference TRBV2 and TRBJ1-1, the full variable domain is EPEVTQTPSHQVTQMGQEVILRCVPISNHLYFYWYRQILGQKVEFLVSFYNNEISEKSEIFDDQFSVERPDGSNFTLKIRSTKLEDSAMYFCASSPRQGLNTEAFFGQGTRLTVV.

This clone was found a few times. CDR3 DNA: TGTGCCAGCAGCTTGGGTTTCGGCAATAACTATGGCTACACCTTC. Translation: CASSLGFGNNYGYTF. This rearrangement joins TRBV5-8 to TRBJ1-2; D unclear. Germline CDR1 reads SGHTS; CDR2 reads YDEGEE. This CDR3 is 15 amino acids long. V lost 0 bases and J 1 base, leaving 10 bases between the germline ends.

This sequence joins TRBV7-9 and TRBJ2-3, with D possibly being TRBD2 (6 bases). This CDR3 contains 14 residues. V lost 3 bases and J lost 1, with 8 bases in between. Germline assignment: CDR1 SEHNR and CDR2 FQNEAQ (reference sequence). The CDR3 bases are TGTGCCAGCAGCTTCGGGGGAGGCACAGATACGCAGTATTTT. Residues: CASSFGGGTDTQYF.

The chain joins TRBV19 to TRBJ2-5; 7 bases line up with TRBD1. The CDR3 is made up of 12 amino acids. J lost 1 base, V lost 10 bases, and 3 bases had no gene match. The germline V gene has CDR1 LNHDA and CDR2 SQIVND (reference sequence). For the CDR3, the DNA is TGTGCCACCAGACAGGGCCAAGAGACCCAGTACTTC. This sequence encodes CATRQGQETQYF.

This chain links TRBV30 with TRBJ2-3; D not resolved. Per germline, CDR1 GTSNPN and CDR2 SVGIG (reference sequence). V lost 0 bases, J lost 0 bases, and 10 bases lay in between. The CDR3 runs to 15 residues. The DNA for the CDR3 is TGTGCCTGGAGTGTACTATCGGCTAGCACAGATACGCAGTATTTT. Translating it yields CAWSVLSASTDTQYF.

The chain combines TRBV5-4 with TRBJ2-1, with TRBD2 matching 9 bases. The CDR3 has 16 amino acids. The germline gives CDR1 SGHNT, CDR2 YYREEE (reference sequence). Trimming cost V 1 base and J 8 bases; bases outside gene matches: 10. CDR3 bases: TGTGCCAGCAGCTTGTGGGGGACTAGCACGGTCCATGAGCAGTTCTTC. It encodes CASSLWGTSTVHEQFF.